This T cell receptor (beta chain) was sequenced during a study of Graves' ophthalmopathy and Graves' hyperthyroidism. This clonotype has ten or more counts. Germline V CDR1 and CDR2: SGHVS, FQNEAQ. Trimming took off 1 base at V and 4 bases at J, with 10 bases between the two ends. CDR3 length: 14 residues. RNA transcripts yielded amplified TCR beta CDR3 regions. HTBI-primed RT-PCR formed the first round, and a multiplex PCR formed the second. MiXCR was run by TCRdb on the multiplex PCR reads, yielding one entry per CDR3 protein. The sample comprises hundreds of thousands of distinct CDR3 sequences, just over 40% of which are singletons, and 3% to 4% rests with the top ten.

The chain recombines TRBV7-8 with TRBJ2-5, with a tentative D call TRBD1 (5 bases). The source of this sequence is an adult man with Graves' ophthalmopathy. Sequences were obtained from peripheral blood. CDR3 amino acids: CASSLVPGRETQYF. In DNA form, the CDR3 reads TGTGCCAGCAGCTTAGTTCCAGGGCGAGAGACCCAGTACTTC.